One sample yielded the 21 T cell receptor beta chains listed below, sequenced in a study of CD8+ T cells in alopecia areata (dated by TCRdb to the late 2010s). Libraries were made using the immunoSEQ multiplex PCR assay. RNA was extracted from all samples and reverse transcribed into cDNA, which served as template for TCR sequencing. Not all clones reach the TCRdb copy of this immuneACCESS table, which keeps in-frame sequences only. Checked studies attribute under half of the gap to unresolved V genes and leave the rest unexplained. The sample yields more than 200,000 clones; 40% to 45% were counted once. The biggest ten clones account for approximately 2.4% of the sample. The treatment or condition label for this specimen denotes: oral pan-JAK inhibitor, 5-10 mg twice daily. The sample here was CD4+ T cells sorted from blood, taken at approximately week 39, from a patient treated with tofacitinib. These receptor sequences come from a human donor with alopecia areata.

The chain couples TRBV19 to TRBJ1-1; D remains unclear. Germline loops: CDR1 LNHDA, CDR2 SQIVND (reference sequence). Trimming took off 5 bases at V and 0 bases at J, with 10 bases between the two ends. The CDR3 extends over 14 amino acids. The CDR3 DNA reads as TGTGCCAGTAGTCCCCTCGGGGTGAACACTGAAGCTTTCTTT. It is translated as CASSPLGVNTEAFF.

The chain carries TRBV5-6 and TRBJ1-2; D gene ambiguous. The V gene's germline CDR1 is SGHDT and CDR2 YYEEEE. V lost 0 bases and J lost 1, with 7 bases in between. This CDR3 spans 14 amino acids. This CDR3 reads CASSLDADNYGYTF. DNA of the CDR3: TGTGCCAGCAGCTTGGACGCGGATAACTATGGCTACACCTTC.

This clone was detected only a few times. CDR3 amino acids: CASSLTSGANTGELFF. For the CDR3, the DNA is TGTGCCAGCAGCCTGACTAGCGGGGCGAACACCGGGGAGCTGTTTTTT. This rearrangement joins TRBV7-2 to TRBJ2-2, with TRBD2 identical over 11 bases. The V and J ends lost 5 bases and 0 bases, in that order; junction bases with no gene match: 2. Germline V lookup: CDR1 SGHTA, CDR2 FQGNSA. There are 16 residues in the CDR3.

Of note for this clone: Other DNA sequences from this sample encode an identical CDR3 as well. The chain joins TRBV6-6 to TRBJ2-7; 8 bases agree with TRBD1. The CDR3 is made up of 15 amino acids. After removal of 6 bases from V and 3 bases from J, the junction contained 10 bases not matched to a gene. Germline CDR1 and CDR2: MNHNY and SVGAGI (reference sequence). The CDR3: CASSPGQGASYEQYF. The CDR3 DNA follows: TGTGCCAGCAGCCCCGGGCAGGGGGCAAGCTACGAGCAGTACTTC.

CDR3 DNA sequence: TGCGCCAGCAGCCAAGGTGGCTATGGAGAGACCCAGTACTTC. Protein product: CASSQGGYGETQYF. J is TRBJ2-5 and V is TRBV4-1; D is undetermined. Trimming shortened V by 1 base and J by 4 bases, and 10 bases separated the two germline ends. Germline assignment: CDR1 MGHRA and CDR2 YSYEKL. The CDR3 consists of 14 residues.

The chain joins TRBV5-1 to TRBJ2-1; D assignment may be TRBD1 or TRBD2 (5 bases each). CDR3 size: 15 residues. The germline CDR1 and CDR2 sequences are SGHRS and YFSETQ. The V end lost 4 bases, the J end lost 0 bases, and 11 bases lay between the germline ends. CDR3 bases: TGCGCCAGCAGCATCTCAGGGAGCTCCTACAATGAGCAGTTCTTC. Translation gives CASSISGSSYNEQFF.

This clone came up a few times. The genes are TRBV7-2 and TRBJ2-2; D unclear. The germline CDR1 and CDR2 sequences are SGHTA and FQGNSA. The CDR3 runs 12 residues. The V end was cut by 11 bases, the J end by 1 base, with 8 bases between. The CDR3 DNA sequence: TGTGCCGGAAGCGAGAACACCGGGGAGCTGTTTTTT. This sequence encodes CAGSENTGELFF.

In its sample, this clone was seen many times. The chain couples TRBV29-1 to TRBJ2-1; weak D call: TRBD1 (6 bases). The CDR3 runs 12 residues. Between the trimmed V and J ends, which lost 3 bases and 8 bases, there was a span of 11 bases. CDR1 SQVTM and CDR2 ANQGSEA come from the germline V gene. CDR3 nucleotide sequence: TGCAGCGTTGATGACAGGACGGATGAGCAGTTCTTC. Amino acid sequence: CSVDDRTDEQFF.

The chain links TRBV7-2 to TRBJ2-1; 7 bases match TRBD2. Germline CDR1 is SGHTA and CDR2 is FQGNSA. The length of the CDR3 is 15 residues. Germline trimming cut 1 base from V and 4 bases from J; bases unmatched to any gene: 4. CDR3 DNA: TGTGCCAGCAGCTTAGACCCGGGACTATACAATGAGCAGTTCTTC. Translating it yields CASSLDPGLYNEQFF.

J is TRBJ2-6 and V is TRBV5-4, with no clear D. CDR3 length equals 15 residues. Germline V gives CDR1 SGHNT, CDR2 YYREEE (reference sequence). Trimming took off 3 bases at V and 2 bases at J, with 9 bases between the two ends. CDR3 sequence (DNA): TGTGCCAGCAGCTCGAAGCGAGCTGGGGCCAACGTCCTGACTTTC. Protein sequence: CASSSKRAGANVLTF.

The gene calls are TRBV15 and TRBJ2-1; the D is unclear. Germline V gives CDR1 LNHNV, CDR2 YYDKDF (reference sequence). There are 12 residues in the CDR3. The V and J ends lost 2 bases and 8 bases respectively, with 7 bases between them. CDR3: CATSRYTDEQFF. The CDR3 nucleotides read TGTGCCACCAGCAGATACACGGATGAGCAGTTCTTC.

This clone was observed a handful of times. The chain joins TRBV2 to TRBJ2-1, with 8 bases matching TRBD2. The junction had 9 bases not matched to a gene; V was cut back by 6 bases and J by 5 bases. The CDR3 totals 15 residues. Germline assignment: CDR1 SNHLY and CDR2 FYNNEI. The CDR3 here is CASSGDSGNNNEQFF. CDR3 nucleotides: TGTGCCAGCAGCGGCGATAGCGGGAACAACAATGAGCAGTTCTTC. Drawing the rest from reference TRBV2 and TRBJ2-1, the complete variable domain is EPEVTQTPSHQVTQMGQEVILRCVPISNHLYFYWYRQILGQKVEFLVSFYNNEISEKSEIFDDQFSVERPDGSNFTLKIRSTKLEDSAMYFCASSGDSGNNNEQFFGPGTRLTVL.

The chain is built from TRBV7-2 and TRBJ1-1; D not certain. This CDR3 contains 13 residues. Germline V gives CDR1 SGHTA, CDR2 FQGNSA. Trimming took 0 bases from V and 4 from J, leaving 6 bases between them. CDR3 nucleotide sequence: TGTGCCAGCAGCTTAGCAGGGTTCACTGAAGCTTTCTTT. It encodes CASSLAGFTEAFF.

The V call is TRBV28, the J call TRBJ2-1; 8 bases match TRBD1. The CDR3 consists of 15 residues. Germline values: CDR1 MDHEN, CDR2 SYDVKM. V lost 2 bases and J lost 5; bases outside the gene matches: 5. DNA of the CDR3: TGTGCCAGCAGTTTAGTGAGGACAGGGAACAATGAGCAGTTCTTC. As protein: CASSLVRTGNNEQFF. The whole variable domain, filled in from reference TRBV28 and TRBJ2-1, reads DVKVTQSSRYLVKRTGEKVFLECVQDMDHENMFWYRQDPGLGLRLIYFSYDVKMKEKGDIPEGYSVSREKKERFSLILESASTNQTSMYLCASSLVRTGNNEQFFGPGTRLTVL.

J is TRBJ2-3 and V is TRBV20-1; D not resolved. The CDR3 runs 10 residues. From germline, CDR1 is DFQATT and CDR2 SNEGSKA (reference sequence). The CDR3 nucleotides are TGCAGCGCCGCAACAGATACGCAGTATTTT. Translated: CSAATDTQYF.

Only a few counts were recorded for this clone. This chain connects TRBV29-1 to TRBJ1-1; TRBD1 might be the D (5 bases). V was shortened by 5 bases and J by 0 bases, with 10 bases between the two germline ends. The CDR3 consists of 13 residues. Germline CDR1 and CDR2: SQVTM and ANQGSEA. The CDR3 protein is CSVLTVMNTEAFF. The CDR3 nucleotides are TGCAGCGTTCTGACAGTCATGAACACTGAAGCTTTCTTT. Complete variable domain (other parts from reference TRBV29-1 and TRBJ1-1): SAVISQKPSRDICQRGTSLTIQCQVDSQVTMMFWYRQQPGQSLTLIATANQGSEATYESGFVIDKFPISRPNLTFSTLTVSNMSPEDSSIYLCSVLTVMNTEAFFGQGTRLTVV.

This clone showed up just a few times. The chain has TRBV7-2 and TRBJ2-5; unclear D gene. With 5 bases removed from V and 3 bases from J, the gap between germline ends came to 16 bases. The V gene's germline CDR1 is SGHTA and CDR2 FQGNSA. This CDR3 spans 15 amino acids. In nucleotides, the CDR3 is TGTGCCAGCAGCATTACACTACAGCGAAAAGAGACCCAGTACTTC. This encodes CASSITLQRKETQYF.

This clone showed up just a few times. The rearrangement links TRBV14 to TRBJ2-1; TRBD2 matches at 14 bases. The CDR3 has 17 residues. Germline V CDR1 and CDR2: SGHDN, FVKESK. The V segment lost 4 bases and the J segment 8 bases; nucleotides outside the gene matches: 10. CDR3 coding DNA: TGTGCCAGCAGCCGCCGGAGACTAGCGGGAGGGTTGGATGAGCAGTTCTTC. Its protein product is CASSRRRLAGGLDEQFF.

This chain uses TRBV11-2 with TRBJ2-5; a possible D gene is TRBD2 (5 bases). The CDR3 length is 12 residues. The V end lost 6 bases, the J end lost 5 bases, and 10 bases lay between the germline ends. CDR1 and CDR2 from the germline V gene are SGHAT and FQNNGV. CDR3 coding DNA: TGTGCCAGCAGGGGGTCGGGGGAGACCCAGTACTTC. Amino acid sequence: CASRGSGETQYF.

This chain connects TRBV27 to TRBJ2-5, with 7 bases lining up with TRBD1. Per germline, CDR1 MNHEY and CDR2 SMNVEV (reference sequence). This CDR3 is built from 14 residues. Trimming cost V 6 bases and J 5 bases; bases outside gene matches: 9. CDR3 coding DNA: TGTGCCAGCAGGCTACAGGGGTCAGGGGAGACCCAGTACTTC. Translation gives CASRLQGSGETQYF.

The chain uses TRBV27 and TRBJ1-1, with D possibly matching TRBD1 (5 bases). V gave up 0 bases and J gave up 4 bases, with 12 bases separating them. CDR3 length: 15 amino acids. CDR1 and CDR2 from the germline V gene are MNHEY and SMNVEV (reference sequence). DNA for the CDR3: TGTGCCAGCAGTTTATCGGGGGTTAAGGGCACTGAAGCTTTCTTT. Translation gives CASSLSGVKGTEAFF.